Listed below are T cell receptor beta chains from one sample, sequenced in a study of CD8 T cell repertoires and HIV-1 epitope variants. TCRdb keeps only in-frame clones here, not all; method: immunoSEQ multiplex PCR. The sample holds 6,000 to 8,000 clones, roughly two thirds seen once. Their antigen targets remain unknown. Sequenced material: cultured CD8+ T cells derived from PBMCs. Source of these receptors: a male donor with HIV. Both conserved end residues are part of each CDR3. A D gene is named only where the DNA matches it firmly. Clone size is stated in some rows and not others, as once, few, many or a class when expanded.

clone_size | d_call | j_call | v_call | cdr3_aa | cdr3_nt
. | TRBD2 | TRBJ2-3 | TRBV5-1 | CASSVLAGTDTQYF | TGCGCCAGCAGCGTGCTAGCGGGTACAGATACGCAGTATTTT
. | TRBD2 | TRBJ2-1 | TRBV28 | CASSSGLAVNEQFF | TGTGCCAGCAGTTCCGGACTAGCGGTCAATGAGCAGTTCTTC
. | . | TRBJ1-1 | TRBV4-1 | CASSQDQSWTEAFF | TGCGCCAGCAGCCAAGACCAAAGTTGGACTGAAGCTTTCTTT
. | . | TRBJ2-1 | TRBV4-2 | CASSQAAAKGYEQFF | TGTGCCAGCAGCCAAGCGGCAGCGAAGGGCTATGAGCAGTTCTTC
few | . | TRBJ2-4 | TRBV4-3 | CASSQGVRDIQYF | TGCGCCAGCAGCCAAGGGGTGAGGGACATTCAGTACTTC
. | TRBD2 | TRBJ2-2 | TRBV28 | CASSLAGLAGGSGHTGELFF | TGTGCCAGCAGTTTGGCGGGACTAGCGGGAGGGAGTGGACACACCGGGGAGCTGTTTTTT
. | TRBD1 | TRBJ1-1 | TRBV30 | CAWSLGQGRNEAFF | TGTGCCTGGAGTTTGGGACAGGGAAGGAATGAAGCTTTCTTT
. | TRBD1 | TRBJ1-1 | TRBV7-8 | CASSPGTGASNTEAFF | TGTGCCAGCAGCCCCGGGACAGGGGCTTCGAACACTGAAGCTTTCTTT
. | . | TRBJ2-5 | TRBV5-1 | CASSLEPVQETQYF | TGCGCCAGCAGCTTGGAACCAGTTCAAGAGACCCAGTACTTC
once | TRBD2 | TRBJ2-2 | TRBV19 | CASSILAGGTGELFF | TGTGCCAGTAGTATCCTAGCGGGAGGCACCGGGGAGCTGTTTTTT
. | TRBD2 | TRBJ2-5 | TRBV5-6 | CASSLPRGGEETQYF | TGTGCCAGCAGCTTGCCTCGGGGGGGCGAGGAGACCCAGTACTTC
few | . | TRBJ1-4 | TRBV7-2 | CASSGAGAREKLFF | TGTGCCAGCAGCGGAGCGGGGGCTCGAGAAAAACTGTTTTTT
. | . | TRBJ2-2 | TRBV7-3 | CASSDGGLTGELFF | TGTGCCAGCAGCGACGGGGGCCTCACCGGGGAGCTGTTTTTT
. | TRBD1 | TRBJ2-4 | TRBV6-5 | CASTDREAKNIQYF | TGTGCCAGCACTGACAGGGAGGCCAAAAACATTCAGTACTTC
. | . | TRBJ1-3 | TRBV5-1 | CASSSVGDTIYF | TGCGCCAGCAGTTCCGTCGGCGACACCATATATTTT
. | . | TRBJ2-2 | TRBV7-3 | CASSSTGGELFF | TGTGCCAGCAGCTCGACGGGCGGGGAGCTGTTTTTT
few | TRBD2 | TRBJ2-2 | TRBV27 | CASSSTTTSGNNTGELFF | TGTGCCAGCAGTTCAACGACAACTAGCGGGAACAACACCGGGGAGCTGTTTTTT
. | TRBD1 | TRBJ2-5 | TRBV19 | CASSISRTGGETQYF | TGTGCCAGTAGTATCTCACGGACAGGGGGGGAGACCCAGTACTTC
. | . | TRBJ2-7 | TRBV1 | CTSSHSLRYEQYF | TGCACCAGCAGCCATTCTCTGCGGTACGAGCAGTACTTC
. | . | TRBJ2-7 | TRBV6-5 | CASSYSGGSYEQYF | TGTGCCAGCAGTTACTCTGGCGGGTCCTACGAGCAGTACTTC
. | . | TRBJ2-7 | TRBV2 | CASSEDLYEQYF | TGTGCCAGCAGTGAAGATTTGTACGAGCAGTACTTC
. | TRBD1 | TRBJ2-7 | TRBV10-2 | CASRWTGDYEQYF | TGCGCCAGCAGATGGACAGGGGACTACGAGCAGTACTTC
few | TRBD2 | TRBJ2-2 | TRBV2 | CASSERSSGVNTGELFF | TGTGCCAGCAGTGAAAGGTCTAGCGGGGTGAACACCGGGGAGCTGTTTTTT
. | . | TRBJ1-1 | TRBV7-8 | CASSLDGSLFSTEAFF | TGTGCCAGCAGCTTAGACGGCTCTTTGTTCTCCACTGAAGCTTTCTTT
. | . | TRBJ2-1 | TRBV21-1 | CASSKDEVGGGASYNEQFF | .